These 20 T cell receptor beta chains share one sample of origin, sequenced in a study of T cell changes during pregnancy in multiple sclerosis. Using immunoSEQ multiplex PCR, the repertoire was profiled, and TCRdb retains in-frame clones only, with some absent. Of 35,000 to 55,000 clones listed, just under 95% were seen once; the top ten hold roughly 3.9%. The specimen was CD8+ T cells from peripheral blood mononuclear cells, collected after pregnancy. Receptors originate from a female donor with multiple sclerosis, enrolled in a pregnancy study.

This chain links TRBV28 with TRBJ2-7; the D gene is possibly TRBD1 (5 bases). Germline V gene data show CDR1 as MDHEN and CDR2 as SYDVKM. There are 15 residues in the CDR3. The germline V and J ends were trimmed by 5 bases and 5 bases, with 19 bases remaining between them. The DNA for the CDR3 is TGTGCCAGCAGTCCGCGTGGGGCAGGGAACGACGAGCAGTACTTC. This sequence encodes CASSPRGAGNDEQYF. Full variable domain (outside the CDR3, taken from reference TRBV28 and TRBJ2-7): DVKVTQSSRYLVKRTGEKVFLECVQDMDHENMFWYRQDPGLGLRLIYFSYDVKMKEKGDIPEGYSVSREKKERFSLILESASTNQTSMYLCASSPRGAGNDEQYFGPGTRLTVT.

The genes are TRBV5-4 and TRBJ2-7, with TRBD1 identical over 12 bases. Germline V gene lookup returns CDR1 SGHNT and CDR2 YYREEE (reference sequence). The CDR3 sequence is 16 residues long. With 3 bases clipped from V and 5 bases from J, the junction kept 9 bases outside the gene matches. The CDR3 is CASSWDPGQGAHEQYF. The CDR3 DNA reads as TGTGCCAGCAGCTGGGACCCGGGACAGGGGGCCCACGAGCAGTACTTC.

The J gene is TRBJ2-1, the V gene TRBV14; 9 bases fit TRBD1. CDR3 length: 19 residues. Per germline, CDR1 SGHDN and CDR2 FVKESK. Trimming cost V 1 base and J 7 bases; bases outside gene matches: 17. This CDR3 reads CASSQVYGTGLLLWNEQFF. CDR3 DNA: TGTGCCAGCAGCCAAGTTTACGGGACAGGGTTACTATTATGGAATGAGCAGTTCTTC. Combining the CDR3 with reference TRBV14 and TRBJ2-1 gives the whole variable domain EAGVTQFPSHSVIEKGQTVTLRCDPISGHDNLYWYRRVMGKEIKFLLHFVKESKQDESGMPNNRFLAERTGGTYSTLKVQPAELEDSGVYFCASSQVYGTGLLLWNEQFFGPGTRLTVL.

This chain's CDR3 is CASSTVTGDNSPLHF. The CDR3 DNA sequence: TGTGCCAGCAGCACCGTGACAGGAGATAATTCACCCCTCCACTTT. V is TRBV7-2 and J is TRBJ1-6; TRBD1 is a possible D gene (6 bases). The CDR3 covers 15 residues. The V end was cut by 5 bases, the J end by 5 bases, with 13 bases between. Germline lookup yields CDR1 SGHTA and CDR2 FQGNSA.

The chain combines TRBV7-9 with TRBJ2-1; a possible D gene is TRBD2 (6 bases). The CDR3 has 15 amino acids. Germline V gives CDR1 SEHNR, CDR2 FQNEAQ (reference sequence). V was cut by 2 bases and J by 0 bases, with 8 bases left in between. In DNA, the CDR3 is TGTGCCAGCAGCTTACTGGGGGGCTCCTACAATGAGCAGTTCTTC. Translating gives CASSLLGGSYNEQFF.

The chain has TRBV2 and TRBJ2-3, with D hard to call. Germline CDR1 SNHLY, CDR2 FYNNEI. V shed 2 bases and J shed 3 bases, with 6 bases lying between them. The length of the CDR3 is 13 residues. This chain's CDR3 is CASSEFATDTQYF. Here the CDR3 DNA reads TGTGCCAGCAGTGAATTTGCGACAGATACGCAGTATTTT.

The CDR3 region is CASSSRGLSGVESYNEQFF. DNA for the CDR3: TGTGCCAGCAGTTCTAGGGGATTATCGGGAGTAGAGTCCTACAATGAGCAGTTCTTC. The V and J genes are TRBV28 and TRBJ2-1; D is perhaps TRBD2 (6 bases). The length of the CDR3 is 19 residues. Germline loops: CDR1 MDHEN, CDR2 SYDVKM. The V end was cut by 4 bases, the J end by 1 base, with 23 bases between.

This clone was seen only once. The chain carries TRBV6-5 and TRBJ2-3, with D unclear. Germline V gene lookup returns CDR1 MNHEY and CDR2 SVGAGI. The CDR3 spans 13 residues. The V and J ends lost 5 bases and 0 bases respectively, with 6 bases between them. The CDR3 nucleotides are TGTGCCAGCAGTACTTATAGCACAGATACGCAGTATTTT. Translated: CASSTYSTDTQYF.

The chain carries TRBV7-9 and TRBJ2-7; 8 bases are shared with TRBD2. Germline assignment: CDR1 SEHNR and CDR2 FQNEAQ (reference sequence). V trimming: 4 bases; J trimming: 3 bases; junction bases outside the gene matches: 8. The CDR3 sequence is 15 residues long. CDR3 DNA sequence: TGTGCCAGCAGCTCCACGGGACTAGGGATCTACGAGCAGTACTTC. Translating it yields CASSSTGLGIYEQYF. Full variable domain (remainder filled in from reference TRBV7-9 and TRBJ2-7): DTGVSQNPRHKITKRGQNVTFRCDPISEHNRLYWYRQTLGQGPEFLTYFQNEAQLEKSRLLSDRFSAERPKGSFSTLEIQRTEQGDSAMYLCASSSTGLGIYEQYFGPGTRLTVT.

The J gene is TRBJ2-7, the V gene TRBV5-1; 9 bases align to TRBD2. The trim removed 0 bases at V and 4 bases at J, leaving 2 bases unmatched. This CDR3 contains 14 residues. Germline V gives CDR1 SGHRS, CDR2 YFSETQ. CDR3 residues: CASSLVGLAYEQYF. For the CDR3, the DNA is TGCGCCAGCAGCTTGGTTGGACTAGCGTACGAGCAGTACTTC.

The chain carries TRBV27 and TRBJ1-1; D is uncertain. From germline, CDR1 is MNHEY and CDR2 SMNVEV (reference sequence). The length of the CDR3 is 15 residues. The germline V and J ends were trimmed by 4 bases and 0 bases, with 12 bases remaining between them. The DNA of the CDR3 is TGTGCCAGCAGTTCTAACCGTGTGCTGAACACTGAAGCTTTCTTT. Translated: CASSSNRVLNTEAFF.

This chain joins TRBV7-9 and TRBJ2-7; TRBD1 might be the D (5 bases). The CDR3 is 12 residues long. Germline loops: CDR1 SEHNR, CDR2 FQNEAQ (reference sequence). V lost 2 bases, J lost 6 bases, and 8 bases lay in between. The DNA of the CDR3 is TGTGCCAGCAGCTTATTAAGGGGCGAGCAGTACTTC. Its protein product is CASSLLRGEQYF.

The V call is TRBV4-1, the J call TRBJ1-1; D is undetermined. V lost 3 bases to trimming and J lost 5 bases, with 19 bases between them. This CDR3 has 16 residues. Germline loops: CDR1 MGHRA, CDR2 YSYEKL. Here the CDR3 reads CASSHSPGPPGTEAFF. The CDR3 nucleotides read TGCGCCAGCAGCCACAGTCCGGGCCCCCCGGGAACTGAAGCTTTCTTT.

V gene TRBV7-9 combines with J gene TRBJ1-1, with 7 bases matching TRBD1. The length of the CDR3 is 13 residues. Germline V gene lookup returns CDR1 SEHNR and CDR2 FQNEAQ (reference sequence). V lost 4 bases to trimming and J lost 8 bases; unmatched junction nucleotides: 7. The CDR3 region is CASSSRQGGEAFF. The CDR3 DNA is TGTGCCAGCAGCTCCAGACAGGGTGGAGAAGCTTTCTTT.

The rearrangement joins TRBV4-1 to TRBJ2-7; 8 positions match TRBD1. There are 15 residues in the CDR3. Germline CDR1 and CDR2: MGHRA and YSYEKL. Trimming removed 3 bases from V and 0 bases from J; junction bases left unmatched: 4. In nucleotides, the CDR3 is TGCGCCAGCAGCCAGGGACAGGCTAGCTCCTACGAGCAGTACTTC. It codes for CASSQGQASSYEQYF.

The genes are TRBV6-6 and TRBJ2-1; 11 positions agree with TRBD2. V lost 7 bases, J lost 8 bases, and 7 bases stayed unmatched. The CDR3 contains 14 residues. Germline loops: CDR1 MNHNY, CDR2 SVGAGI (reference sequence). The CDR3 here is CASTGSGGGYEQFF. Here the CDR3 DNA reads TGTGCCAGCACCGGTAGCGGGGGGGGGTATGAGCAGTTCTTC.

The genes are TRBV7-9 and TRBJ2-5; 9 nucleotides align to TRBD1. With V trimmed by 4 bases and J by 2 bases, 2 bases remained unmatched. The CDR3 extends over 14 amino acids. In germline, CDR1 is SEHNR, CDR2 FQNEAQ (reference sequence). CDR3 bases: TGTGCCAGCAGCTCCGGACAGGGGCAAGAGACCCAGTACTTC. It specifies CASSSGQGQETQYF.

The V gene is TRBV28, the J gene TRBJ2-7; D is possibly TRBD2 (6 bases). The CDR3 covers 17 residues. Per germline, CDR1 MDHEN and CDR2 SYDVKM. V lost 3 bases and J lost 2, with 20 bases in between. CDR3 in amino acids: CASSFRFGAGSTYEQYF. In DNA form, the CDR3 reads TGTGCCAGCAGTTTCAGATTTGGAGCGGGTAGTACCTACGAGCAGTACTTC.

This clone was observed once. This chain uses TRBV13 with TRBJ2-7; 7 bases match TRBD1. The CDR3 is made up of 15 amino acids. The V and J ends lost 3 bases and 0 bases, in that order; junction bases with no gene match: 5. Germline CDR1 is PRHDT and CDR2 is FYEKMQ (reference sequence). CDR3 protein: CASSFLTGSSYEQYF. The CDR3 DNA reads as TGTGCCAGCAGCTTCCTGACAGGGAGCTCCTACGAGCAGTACTTC.

V is TRBV7-6 and J is TRBJ1-6; 7 bases line up with TRBD1. The CDR3 is 17 residues long. V lost 6 bases and J lost 5; bases outside the gene matches: 13. Germline CDR1 SGHVS, CDR2 FNYEAQ. In DNA form, the CDR3 reads TGTGCCAGCAGTCGAGCCGACAGGGAAGGGGATAATTCACCCCTCCACTTT. Translating gives CASSRADREGDNSPLHF. The variable domain in full, with the rest retrieved from reference TRBV7-6 and TRBJ1-6, is GAGVSQSPRYKVTKRGQDVALRCDPISGHVSLYWYRQALGQGPEFLTYFNYEAQQDKSGLPNDRFSAERPEGSISTLTIQRTEQRDSAMYRCASSRADREGDNSPLHFGNGTRLTVT.